These T cell receptor beta chains were read from a single sample in a study of T cell responses to AZD1222 COVID-19 vaccine. The protocol was immunoSEQ multiplex PCR, while the TCRdb copy is restricted to in-frame clones and leaves out a portion. The table has about 270,000 clones, 94% seen once. This specimen consisted of peripheral blood, obtained 28 days after the second AZD1222 dose. The receptors shown here come from an adult who received the AZD1222 COVID-19 vaccine. CDR3s include the opening cysteine and the closing phenylalanine or tryptophan. Fields, in order: CDR3 protein, CDR3 DNA, CDR3 length, D gene, J gene, clone size, V gene. The D gene is left open where the match is weak. Clone size is shown for a subset of rows, as once, few, many or a class of expanded clone.

CDR3 protein: CSVDDQTDTQYF
CDR3 DNA: TGCAGCGTTGACGACCAGACAGATACGCAGTATTTT
CDR3 length: 12
D gene: -
J gene: TRBJ2-3
clone size: -
V gene: TRBV29-1

CDR3 protein: CASGGTGGRQPQHF
CDR3 DNA: TGTGCCAGCGGTGGGACAGGGGGACGGCAGCCCCAGCATTTT
CDR3 length: 14
D gene: TRBD1
J gene: TRBJ1-5
clone size: -
V gene: TRBV2

CDR3 protein: CASSPSPGHPNQAQHF
CDR3 DNA: TGTGCCAGCTCACCCAGTCCGGGACACCCTAATCAAGCCCAGCATTTT
CDR3 length: 16
D gene: -
J gene: TRBJ1-5
clone size: -
V gene: TRBV18

CDR3 protein: CASSNRDRGNQPQHF
CDR3 DNA: TGTGCCAGCAGCAACCGGGACAGGGGTAATCAGCCCCAGCATTTT
CDR3 length: 15
D gene: TRBD1
J gene: TRBJ1-5
clone size: -
V gene: TRBV27

CDR3 protein: CASSNRDTYEQYF
CDR3 DNA: TGTGCCAGCAGCAACCGTGACACCTACGAGCAGTACTTC
CDR3 length: 13
D gene: -
J gene: TRBJ2-7
clone size: -
V gene: TRBV7-2

CDR3 protein: CASSQVGGGTAMGDTQYF
CDR3 DNA: TGCGCCAGCAGCCAAGTAGGTGGGGGAACCGCAATGGGAGATACGCAGTATTTT
CDR3 length: 18
D gene: -
J gene: TRBJ2-3
clone size: -
V gene: TRBV4-3

CDR3 protein: CAISEPGLNTEAFF
CDR3 DNA: TGTGCCATCAGTGAGCCAGGGTTGAACACTGAAGCTTTCTTT
CDR3 length: 14
D gene: -
J gene: TRBJ1-1
clone size: -
V gene: TRBV10-3

CDR3 protein: CASSPSTSGTSYEQYF
CDR3 DNA: TGTGCCAGCTCACCGTCGACTAGCGGGACCTCCTACGAGCAGTACTTC
CDR3 length: 16
D gene: TRBD2
J gene: TRBJ2-7
clone size: -
V gene: TRBV18

CDR3 protein: CASSEGPSYGYTF
CDR3 DNA: TGTGCCAGCAGTGAAGGCCCTTCCTATGGCTACACCTTC
CDR3 length: 13
D gene: -
J gene: TRBJ1-2
clone size: once
V gene: TRBV2

CDR3 protein: CASGVSNQPQHF
CDR3 DNA: TGTGCCAGCGGAGTGAGCAATCAGCCCCAGCATTTT
CDR3 length: 12
D gene: -
J gene: TRBJ1-5
clone size: once
V gene: TRBV6-1

CDR3 protein: CASSYSPGESIGELFF
CDR3 DNA: TGTGCCAGCAGTTACTCGCCAGGGGAGTCCATCGGGGAGCTGTTTTTT
CDR3 length: 16
D gene: -
J gene: TRBJ2-2
clone size: -
V gene: TRBV6-5

CDR3 protein: CASSFARNYGYTF
CDR3 DNA: TGTGCCAGCAGCTTCGCTCGTAACTATGGCTACACCTTC
CDR3 length: 13
D gene: -
J gene: TRBJ1-2
clone size: -
V gene: TRBV7-9

CDR3 protein: CASSSTTRYGYTF
CDR3 DNA: TGTGCCAGCAGTTCCACGACTCGCTATGGCTACACCTTC
CDR3 length: 13
D gene: -
J gene: TRBJ1-2
clone size: -
V gene: TRBV6-5

CDR3 protein: CASSLGGGSNTGELFF
CDR3 DNA: TGTGCCAGCTCACTAGGCGGGGGATCGAACACCGGGGAGCTGTTTTTT
CDR3 length: 16
D gene: TRBD2
J gene: TRBJ2-2
clone size: -
V gene: TRBV18

CDR3 protein: CASSYYRGDTQYF
CDR3 DNA: TGTGCCAGCAGTTACTACAGGGGAGATACGCAGTATTTT
CDR3 length: 13
D gene: TRBD1
J gene: TRBJ2-3
clone size: -
V gene: TRBV2

CDR3 protein: CSASLATSGNNEQFF
CDR3 DNA: TGCAGTGCTAGTCTCGCGACTAGCGGTAACAATGAGCAGTTCTTC
CDR3 length: 15
D gene: TRBD2
J gene: TRBJ2-1
clone size: -
V gene: TRBV20-1

CDR3 protein: CASTRGDGYTF
CDR3 DNA: TGTGCCAGCACCCGGGGCGATGGCTACACCTTC
CDR3 length: 11
D gene: -
J gene: TRBJ1-2
clone size: -
V gene: TRBV2

CDR3 protein: CASSSYNQPQHF
CDR3 DNA: TGTGCCAGCAGCTCATATAATCAGCCCCAGCATTTT
CDR3 length: 12
D gene: -
J gene: TRBJ1-5
clone size: -
V gene: TRBV7-2

CDR3 protein: CAWSQKGDWNTEAFF
CDR3 DNA: TGTGCCTGGAGTCAAAAGGGTGATTGGAACACTGAAGCTTTCTTT
CDR3 length: 15
D gene: -
J gene: TRBJ1-1
clone size: -
V gene: TRBV30

CDR3 protein: CASRRTDYEQYF
CDR3 DNA: TGTGCCAGCAGAAGGACAGACTACGAGCAGTACTTC
CDR3 length: 12
D gene: -
J gene: TRBJ2-7
clone size: -
V gene: TRBV6-5

CDR3 protein: CASSQTPGAGGSYGYTF
CDR3 DNA: TGTGCCAGCAGCCAAACCCCTGGGGCAGGGGGATCCTATGGCTACACCTTC
CDR3 length: 17
D gene: TRBD1
J gene: TRBJ1-2
clone size: -
V gene: TRBV3-1/TRBV3-2

CDR3 protein: CASSLSFGGLQAFF
CDR3 DNA: TGTGCCAGCAGTTTATCTTTTGGAGGGCTGCAAGCTTTCTTT
CDR3 length: 14
D gene: -
J gene: TRBJ1-1
clone size: -
V gene: TRBV28

CDR3 protein: CASSLGRGTTDTQYF
CDR3 DNA: TGTGCTAGCAGCTTAGGTAGGGGGACCACAGATACGCAGTATTTT
CDR3 length: 15
D gene: -
J gene: TRBJ2-3
clone size: -
V gene: TRBV7-7

CDR3 protein: CASSQDSAITGTQYF
CDR3 DNA: TGCGCCAGCAGCCAAGATTCGGCCATAACGGGAACGCAGTATTTT
CDR3 length: 15
D gene: -
J gene: TRBJ2-3
clone size: -
V gene: TRBV4-3

CDR3 protein: CASSLDLGGGQPQHF
CDR3 DNA: TGTGCCAGCAGCTTAGATCTGGGAGGGGGGCAGCCCCAGCATTTT
CDR3 length: 15
D gene: -
J gene: TRBJ1-5
clone size: -
V gene: TRBV11-2

CDR3 protein: CASSSTPGSSGANVLTF
CDR3 DNA: TGTGCCAGCAGTTCCACTCCAGGGAGCTCTGGGGCCAACGTCCTGACTTTC
CDR3 length: 17
D gene: -
J gene: TRBJ2-6
clone size: -
V gene: TRBV27

CDR3 protein: CASSPTEPGIETQYF
CDR3 DNA: TGTGCCAGCAGCCCTACGGAACCCGGGATAGAGACCCAGTACTTC
CDR3 length: 15
D gene: -
J gene: TRBJ2-5
clone size: once
V gene: TRBV9

CDR3 protein: CASSRIGGQPQHF
CDR3 DNA: TGTGCCAGCAGTAGAATAGGGGGTCAGCCCCAGCATTTT
CDR3 length: 13
D gene: -
J gene: TRBJ1-5
clone size: -
V gene: TRBV2

CDR3 protein: CASSPSPPTISGNTIYF
CDR3 DNA: TGTGCCAGCTCACCCTCCCCCCCCACTATTTCTGGAAACACCATATATTTT
CDR3 length: 17
D gene: -
J gene: TRBJ1-3
clone size: -
V gene: TRBV18

CDR3 protein: CALLGRGEQYF
CDR3 DNA: TGTGCCCTCCTAGGGAGGGGCGAGCAGTACTTC
CDR3 length: 11
D gene: TRBD2
J gene: TRBJ2-7
clone size: -
V gene: TRBV28

CDR3 protein: CASIRGGDTEAFF
CDR3 DNA: TGTGCCAGCATACGAGGGGGGGACACTGAAGCTTTCTTT
CDR3 length: 13
D gene: -
J gene: TRBJ1-1
clone size: -
V gene: TRBV28

CDR3 protein: CASGGTTDTQYF
CDR3 DNA: TGTGCCAGCGGCGGAACCACAGATACGCAGTATTTT
CDR3 length: 12
D gene: -
J gene: TRBJ2-3
clone size: -
V gene: TRBV6-6

CDR3 protein: CASRAGRNSPLHF
CDR3 DNA: TGTGCCAGCCGAGCGGGGAGGAATTCACCCCTCCACTTT
CDR3 length: 13
D gene: -
J gene: TRBJ1-6
clone size: -
V gene: TRBV5-5

CDR3 protein: CASSPRAGLAGWGETQYF
CDR3 DNA: TGTGCCAGCAGTCCTCGGGCTGGCCTAGCGGGGTGGGGGGAGACCCAGTACTTC
CDR3 length: 18
D gene: TRBD2
J gene: TRBJ2-5
clone size: -
V gene: TRBV11-2

CDR3 protein: CASSHYTGTGGTGELFF
CDR3 DNA: TGTGCCAGCAGCCACTACACCGGGACAGGGGGCACCGGGGAGCTGTTTTTT
CDR3 length: 17
D gene: TRBD1
J gene: TRBJ2-2
clone size: -
V gene: TRBV3-1/TRBV3-2

CDR3 protein: CASRGSGNTIYF
CDR3 DNA: TGTGCCAGCAGGGGTTCTGGAAACACCATATATTTT
CDR3 length: 12
D gene: -
J gene: TRBJ1-3
clone size: once
V gene: TRBV9

CDR3 protein: CATSDQGGRGYTF
CDR3 DNA: TGTGCCACCAGTGATCAGGGAGGCCGTGGCTACACCTTC
CDR3 length: 13
D gene: -
J gene: TRBJ1-2
clone size: once
V gene: TRBV24-1

CDR3 protein: CASSEQSVTVYGYTF
CDR3 DNA: TGTGCCAGCAGTGAACAGAGCGTGACGGTTTATGGCTACACCTTC
CDR3 length: 15
D gene: -
J gene: TRBJ1-2
clone size: -
V gene: TRBV2

CDR3 protein: CASSWRGQGNSPLHF
CDR3 DNA: TGTGCCAGCAGCTGGCGGGGACAGGGTAATTCACCCCTCCACTTT
CDR3 length: 15
D gene: TRBD1
J gene: TRBJ1-6
clone size: -
V gene: TRBV13

CDR3 protein: CASSANRGRETQYF
CDR3 DNA: TGTGCCAGCAGCGCAAACAGGGGGCGGGAGACCCAGTACTTC
CDR3 length: 14
D gene: TRBD1
J gene: TRBJ2-5
clone size: -
V gene: TRBV9

CDR3 protein: CASSQVNTEQAYEQYF
CDR3 DNA: TGCGCCAGCAGCCAAGTAAACACGGAGCAGGCCTACGAGCAGTACTTC
CDR3 length: 16
D gene: -
J gene: TRBJ2-7
clone size: -
V gene: TRBV4-3

CDR3 protein: CASKGYTSNQPQHF
CDR3 DNA: TGTGCCAGCAAGGGCTACACGAGCAATCAGCCCCAGCATTTT
CDR3 length: 14
D gene: -
J gene: TRBJ1-5
clone size: -
V gene: TRBV6-6

CDR3 protein: CASGFSWNTEAFF
CDR3 DNA: TGTGCTAGTGGTTTCTCCTGGAACACTGAAGCTTTCTTT
CDR3 length: 13
D gene: -
J gene: TRBJ1-1
clone size: -
V gene: TRBV12-5

CDR3 protein: CASSSGPTDTQYF
CDR3 DNA: TGTGCCAGCAGTTCGGGACCAACAGATACGCAGTATTTT
CDR3 length: 13
D gene: -
J gene: TRBJ2-3
clone size: -
V gene: TRBV28

CDR3 protein: CASSRGAGSSYNSPLHF
CDR3 DNA: TGTGCCAGCAGTCGGGGTGCCGGAAGCTCCTATAATTCACCCCTCCACTTT
CDR3 length: 17
D gene: -
J gene: TRBJ1-6
clone size: -
V gene: TRBV3-1/TRBV3-2

CDR3 protein: CASSGRAAPYNEQFF
CDR3 DNA: TGTGCCAGCAGCGGCAGAGCGGCCCCCTACAATGAGCAGTTCTTC
CDR3 length: 15
D gene: -
J gene: TRBJ2-1
clone size: -
V gene: TRBV9

CDR3 protein: CASGSYNEQFF
CDR3 DNA: TGTGCCAGCGGGTCCTACAATGAGCAGTTCTTC
CDR3 length: 11
D gene: -
J gene: TRBJ2-1
clone size: -
V gene: TRBV6-6

CDR3 protein: CASSPLTGELFF
CDR3 DNA: TGTGCCAGCAGCCCTCTTACCGGGGAGCTGTTTTTT
CDR3 length: 12
D gene: -
J gene: TRBJ2-2
clone size: -
V gene: TRBV5-4

CDR3 protein: CASSPTGRGSAYEQYF
CDR3 DNA: TGTGCCAGTAGTCCTACCGGGAGAGGGAGCGCCTACGAGCAGTACTTC
CDR3 length: 16
D gene: -
J gene: TRBJ2-7
clone size: -
V gene: TRBV19

CDR3 protein: CATSRTGYEQYF
CDR3 DNA: TGTGCCACCAGTCGGACAGGGTACGAGCAGTACTTC
CDR3 length: 12
D gene: TRBD1
J gene: TRBJ2-7
clone size: -
V gene: TRBV24-1

CDR3 protein: CASSLLLTSGEQETQYF
CDR3 DNA: TGTGCCAGCAGTTTATTATTAACTAGCGGGGAGCAAGAGACCCAGTACTTC
CDR3 length: 17
D gene: TRBD2
J gene: TRBJ2-5
clone size: -
V gene: TRBV28

CDR3 protein: CASSLGTDLYSNQPQHF
CDR3 DNA: TGTGCCAGCAGCCTCGGGACGGATCTATATAGCAATCAGCCCCAGCATTTT
CDR3 length: 17
D gene: -
J gene: TRBJ1-5
clone size: -
V gene: TRBV5-6

CDR3 protein: CASSPTPLVGTDTQYF
CDR3 DNA: TGTGCCAGCAGCCCCACCCCCCTTGTAGGCACAGATACGCAGTATTTT
CDR3 length: 16
D gene: -
J gene: TRBJ2-3
clone size: once
V gene: TRBV7-3

CDR3 protein: CASIEGGTGELFF
CDR3 DNA: TGTGCCAGCATCGAGGGGGGGACCGGGGAGCTGTTTTTT
CDR3 length: 13
D gene: -
J gene: TRBJ2-2
clone size: -
V gene: TRBV6-5

CDR3 protein: CASSLPGENIQYF
CDR3 DNA: TGCGCCAGCAGCCTCCCTGGGGAAAACATTCAGTACTTC
CDR3 length: 13
D gene: -
J gene: TRBJ2-4
clone size: -
V gene: TRBV5-1

CDR3 protein: CASSLGGLSSYEQYF
CDR3 DNA: TGTGCCAGCAGTCTAGGGGGTTTGAGCTCCTACGAGCAGTACTTC
CDR3 length: 15
D gene: -
J gene: TRBJ2-7
clone size: -
V gene: TRBV28

CDR3 protein: CAGRVTLNTEAFF
CDR3 DNA: TGTGCCGGGAGAGTCACACTGAACACTGAAGCTTTCTTT
CDR3 length: 13
D gene: -
J gene: TRBJ1-1
clone size: once
V gene: TRBV6-5